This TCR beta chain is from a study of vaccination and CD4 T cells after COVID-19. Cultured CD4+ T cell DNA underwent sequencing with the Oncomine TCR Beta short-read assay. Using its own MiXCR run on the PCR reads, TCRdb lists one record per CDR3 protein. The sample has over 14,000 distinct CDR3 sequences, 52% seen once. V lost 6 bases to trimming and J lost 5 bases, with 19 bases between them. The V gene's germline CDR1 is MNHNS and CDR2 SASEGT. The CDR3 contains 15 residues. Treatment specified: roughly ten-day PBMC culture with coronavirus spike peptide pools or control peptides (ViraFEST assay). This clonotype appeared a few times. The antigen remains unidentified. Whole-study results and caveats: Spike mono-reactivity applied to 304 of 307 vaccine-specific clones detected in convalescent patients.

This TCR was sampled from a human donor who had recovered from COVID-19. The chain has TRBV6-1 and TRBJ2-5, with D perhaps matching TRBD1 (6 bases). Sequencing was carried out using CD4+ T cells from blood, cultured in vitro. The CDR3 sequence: CASSRDTYLGETQYF. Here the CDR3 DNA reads TGTGCCAGCAGCCGGGACACTTACTTGGGGGAGACCCAGTACTTC.